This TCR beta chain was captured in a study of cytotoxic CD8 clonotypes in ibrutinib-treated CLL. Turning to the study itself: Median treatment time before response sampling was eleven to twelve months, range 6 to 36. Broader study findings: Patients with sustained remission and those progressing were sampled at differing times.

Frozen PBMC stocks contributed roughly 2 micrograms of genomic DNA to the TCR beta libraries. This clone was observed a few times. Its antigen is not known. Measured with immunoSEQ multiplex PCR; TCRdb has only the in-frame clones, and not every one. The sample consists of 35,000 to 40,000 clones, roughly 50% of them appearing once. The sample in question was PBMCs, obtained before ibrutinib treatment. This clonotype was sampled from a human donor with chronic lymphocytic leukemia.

CDR3 residues: CASSGTTLTEINNSPLHF. The CDR3 region has the DNA TGTGCCAGCTCAGGGACTACTTTGACCGAGATCAATAATTCACCCCTCCACTTT. The chain couples TRBV18 to TRBJ1-6; possibly TRBD1 for D (5 bases). This CDR3 is built from 18 residues. CDR1 and CDR2 (germline): KGHSH, LQKENI. V was shortened by 5 bases and J by 5 bases, with 22 bases between the two germline ends.